The T cell receptor (beta chain) described here comes from a study of blood T cell repertoires in COVID-19. For the study at large: COVID-19 samples collected from the United States, Italy and Spain covered acute and convalescent phases. T cells, B-cell-depleted T cells, or PBMCs supplied cDNA or gDNA.

Germline CDR1 is MNHEY and CDR2 is SVGAGI. The CDR3 runs to 14 residues. Trimming removed 4 bases from V and 4 bases from J, with 13 bases in between. Original processing notes: Using reference gene primer amplification, nucleated cell counts were estimated. The data were produced by immunoSEQ multiplex PCR, yet TCRdb's version contains in-frame clones alone and is incomplete. V and J calls and clone size are given by that table; D and trimming were obtained from the DNA. This table has about 180,000 clones, roughly 84% appearing once. V and J are TRBV6-5 and TRBJ1-1; weak D call: TRBD1 (6 bases). The source is a woman over 75 with active or convalescent COVID-19. The sequenced material came from peripheral blood. CDR3 nucleotide sequence: TGTGCCAGCAGTTCCAGGGGTAAGGGCACTGAAGCTTTCTTT. The encoded protein is CASSSRGKGTEAFF.